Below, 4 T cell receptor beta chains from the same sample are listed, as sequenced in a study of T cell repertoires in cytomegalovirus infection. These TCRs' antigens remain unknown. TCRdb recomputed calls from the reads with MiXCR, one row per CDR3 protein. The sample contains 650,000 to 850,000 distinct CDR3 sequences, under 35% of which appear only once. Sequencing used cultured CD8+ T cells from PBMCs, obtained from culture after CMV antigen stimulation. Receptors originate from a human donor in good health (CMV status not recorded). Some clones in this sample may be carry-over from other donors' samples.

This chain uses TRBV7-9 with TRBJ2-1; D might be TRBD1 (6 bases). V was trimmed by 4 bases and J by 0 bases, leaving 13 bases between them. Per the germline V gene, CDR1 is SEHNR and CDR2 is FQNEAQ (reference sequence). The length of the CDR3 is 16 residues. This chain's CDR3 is CASSSGQSSSYNEQFF. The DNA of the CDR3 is TGTGCCAGCAGCTCCGGACAGTCGAGCTCCTACAATGAGCAGTTCTTC.

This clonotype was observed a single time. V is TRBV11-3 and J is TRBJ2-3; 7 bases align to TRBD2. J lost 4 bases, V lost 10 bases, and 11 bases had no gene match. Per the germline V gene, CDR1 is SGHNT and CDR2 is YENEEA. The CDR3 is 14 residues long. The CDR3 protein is CATSGGSEADTQYF. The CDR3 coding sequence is TGTGCCACCTCCGGGGGGTCTGAGGCAGATACGCAGTATTTT. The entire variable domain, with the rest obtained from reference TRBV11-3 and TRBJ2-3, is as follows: EAGVVQSPRYKIIEKKQPVAFWCNPISGHNTLYWYLQNLGQGPELLIRYENEEAVDDSQLPKDRFSAERLKGVDSTLKIQPAELGDSAVYLCATSGGSEADTQYFGPGTRLTVL.

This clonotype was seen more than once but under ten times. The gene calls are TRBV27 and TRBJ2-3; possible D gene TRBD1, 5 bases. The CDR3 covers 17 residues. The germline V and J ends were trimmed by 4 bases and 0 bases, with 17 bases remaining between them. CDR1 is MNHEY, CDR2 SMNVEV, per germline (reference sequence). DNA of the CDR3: TGTGCCAGCAGTTCCACCATCAGGGCTTTGAGCACAGATACGCAGTATTTT. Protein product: CASSSTIRALSTDTQYF.

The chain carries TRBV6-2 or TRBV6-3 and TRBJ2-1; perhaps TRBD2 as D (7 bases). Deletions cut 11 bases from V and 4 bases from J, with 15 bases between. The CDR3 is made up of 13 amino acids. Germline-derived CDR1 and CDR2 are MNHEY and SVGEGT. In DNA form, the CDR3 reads TGTGCCTGTGGGGGGGGCTCATACAATGAGCAGTTCTTC. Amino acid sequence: CACGGGSYNEQFF.